The next 9 T cell receptor beta chains were all read from a single sample in a study of response to subunit inactivated influenza vaccine. TCRdb ran MiXCR on the RT-PCR reads and lists one entry per CDR3 protein. This table holds just over 300,000 distinct CDR3 sequences, 21% found once. Sample: PBMCs from blood, taken less than 22 months after vaccination. These receptors originate from a man aged 45-69 years who received an inactivated influenza vaccine.

There are many counts of this clonotype. V gene TRBV5-6 combines with J gene TRBJ2-7, with D unclear. The V gene lost 0 bases and the J gene lost 0 bases, with 7 bases spanning the gap. CDR3 length: 14 residues. The germline gives CDR1 SGHDT, CDR2 YYEEEE. CDR3 in amino acids: CASSLGVSSYEQYF. The CDR3 DNA reads TGTGCCAGCAGCTTGGGGGTAAGCTCCTACGAGCAGTACTTC.

This rearrangement joins TRBV20-1 to TRBJ2-5, with 11 bases that match TRBD2. Germline CDR1 is DFQATT and CDR2 is SNEGSKA (reference sequence). The CDR3 consists of 15 residues. V lost 0 bases, J lost 5 bases, and 5 bases stayed unmatched. CDR3 sequence (DNA): TGCAGTGCTAGAGATCCTAGCGGGAGGTTGGAGACCCAGTACTTC. It encodes CSARDPSGRLETQYF.

This clonotype has ten or more counts. This sequence joins TRBV28 and TRBJ1-2; D ambiguous. This CDR3 has 14 amino acids. Germline-derived CDR1 and CDR2 are MDHEN and SYDVKM. Trimming removed 5 bases from V and 4 bases from J, with 14 bases in between. The CDR3 nucleotides read TGTGCCAGCAGTCGACAAGGCCAGGCCTATGGCTACACCTTC. Amino acids: CASSRQGQAYGYTF.

This clonotype was seen only a few times. V usage is TRBV28 and J usage is TRBJ2-7; TRBD2 matches 7 bases. The CDR3 length is 16 residues. From germline, CDR1 is MDHEN and CDR2 SYDVKM. V trimming: 3 bases; J trimming: 0 bases; junction bases outside the gene matches: 8. CDR3 sequence reads: CASSFHLAANSYEQYF. CDR3 DNA sequence: TGTGCCAGCAGTTTCCATCTAGCGGCGAACTCCTACGAGCAGTACTTC.

This clonotype was counted only a few times. The V gene is TRBV5-1, the J gene TRBJ1-4, with D possibly matching TRBD1 (5 bases). The V and J ends lost 0 bases and 2 bases respectively, with 14 bases between them. Germline assignment: CDR1 SGHRS and CDR2 YFSETQ. This CDR3 has 17 residues. As DNA, the CDR3 is TGCGCCAGCAGCTTGGGAGGAGGGGCCGGGACTAATGAAAAACTGTTTTTT. Protein: CASSLGGGAGTNEKLFF.

V is TRBV12-3 or TRBV12-4 and J is TRBJ1-4; 8 positions agree with TRBD1. The CDR3 length is 17 residues. V lost 0 bases, J lost 1 base, and 4 bases stayed unmatched. CDR3 sequence (DNA): TGTGCCAGCAGTTTAGCCTTCGACAGGGGAACTAATGAAAAACTGTTTTTT. It yields the protein CASSLAFDRGTNEKLFF.

In its sample, this clonotype was seen a few times. The V and J genes are TRBV20-1 and TRBJ1-1; 7 bases agree with TRBD1. The CDR3 has 12 residues. The trim removed 7 bases at V and 0 bases at J, leaving 2 bases unmatched. Germline CDR1 DFQATT, CDR2 SNEGSKA (reference sequence). CDR3 amino acids: CSVGQMNTEAFF. The CDR3, as DNA: TGCAGTGTGGGACAGATGAACACTGAAGCTTTCTTT.

There are many counts of this clonotype. This chain links TRBV5-4 with TRBJ2-1; D ambiguous. V lost 0 bases and J 0 bases, leaving 10 bases between the germline ends. The CDR3 loop spans 16 amino acids. Germline CDR1 reads SGHNT; CDR2 reads YYREEE (reference sequence). The CDR3 sequence is CASSLEAVSSYNEQFF. CDR3 bases: TGTGCCAGCAGCTTGGAGGCGGTTAGCTCCTACAATGAGCAGTTCTTC.

This clonotype was seen only a few times. The chain uses TRBV5-6 and TRBJ2-7; 8 bases fit TRBD1. After removal of 6 bases from V and 4 bases from J, the junction contained 9 bases not matched to a gene. CDR1 is SGHDT, CDR2 YYEEEE, per germline. The CDR3 has 14 residues. Written as DNA, the CDR3 is TGTGCCAGCACCATAACAGGGGGATCGTACGAGCAGTACTTC. Protein: CASTITGGSYEQYF.